A selection of T cell receptor beta chains follows, all from one sample in a study of blood T cells in healthy people across ages. TCRdb recomputed calls from the 5' RACE reads with MiXCR, one row per CDR3 protein. The sample contains 1,500,000 or so distinct CDR3 sequences, 55% to 75% of which appear only once. Input material: blood. The source of these receptors is a man aged 18-30 years in good health. CDR3s include the opening cysteine and the closing phenylalanine or tryptophan. Each record gives: clone size, V gene, J gene, D gene, CDR3 DNA, CDR3 protein. A D gene is named only where the DNA matches it firmly. Size is stated for part of the rows, as once, few or many counts, or as a class when the clone is expanded.

>NA|TRBV12-3/TRBV12-4|TRBJ1-1|NA
TGTGCCAGCAGTTACGACAGGTCGTCGACTGAAGCTTTCTTT
CASSYDRSSTEAFF
>NA|TRBV4-1|TRBJ1-2|NA
TGCGCCAGCAGCCAAGATCTGGGGGCCTATGGCTACACCTTC
CASSQDLGAYGYTF
>few|TRBV5-1|TRBJ2-1|NA
TGCGCCAGCAGCTTCGGGACTGCAAGACTCAATGAGCAGTTCTTC
CASSFGTARLNEQFF
>NA|TRBV4-3|TRBJ2-3|TRBD2
TGCGCCAGCAGCCAAGATCGACGACTAGCGGGCACAGATACGCAGTATTTT
CASSQDRRLAGTDTQYF
>NA|TRBV18|TRBJ1-2|NA
TGTGCCAGCTTTACCGGGAGGGACTATGGCTACACCTTC
CASFTGRDYGYTF
>NA|TRBV29-1|TRBJ2-3|TRBD1
TGCAGCGCCGGGACAGCTCTAGTCAATACGCAGTATTTT
CSAGTALVNTQYF
>few|TRBV29-1|TRBJ1-6|NA
TGCAGCGTTGGAGAGGGCTCCTATAATTCACCCCTCCACTTT
CSVGEGSYNSPLHF
>NA|TRBV12-5|TRBJ2-7|TRBD1
TGTGCTAGTGCCCTCGAACAGGGGGCCTCCTACGAGCAGTACTTC
CASALEQGASYEQYF
>NA|TRBV2|TRBJ1-6|NA
TGTGCCAGCCTCGCTAGGTTCCCGAGCTCCTATAATTCACCCCTCCACTTT
CASLARFPSSYNSPLHF
>NA|TRBV6-5|TRBJ1-2|NA
TGTGCCAGCAGTTACTCGTCCCCTAGAGGCTACACCTTC
CASSYSSPRGYTF
>few|TRBV20-1|TRBJ1-4|NA
TGCAGTGCGAGGATCCCGGGAGGTGAAAAACTGTTTTTT
CSARIPGGEKLFF
>NA|TRBV7-9|TRBJ1-1|TRBD1
TGTGCCAGCAGCTTCTCGACAGGGGGAGGTGAAGCTTTCTTT
CASSFSTGGGEAFF
>NA|TRBV20-1|TRBJ2-5|TRBD1
TGCAGTGCTAGTAAAGGACAGGGGGCAGACCAAGAGACCCAGTACTTC
CSASKGQGADQETQYF
>NA|TRBV25-1|TRBJ2-3|NA
TGTGCCAGCAGTGAATTTGGGGTTGTCAGAGATACGCAGTATTTT
CASSEFGVVRDTQYF
>NA|TRBV7-2|TRBJ2-2|NA
TGTGCCAGCACCCCGGGCACGTCTACGAACACCGGGGAGCTGTTTTTT
CASTPGTSTNTGELFF
>NA|TRBV7-2|TRBJ1-1|NA
TGTGCCAGCAGCCCCTCTGTAGTGAACACTGAAGCTTTCTTT
CASSPSVVNTEAFF
>NA|TRBV10-2|TRBJ1-2|NA
TGCGCCAGCAGTAAATGGGCATCTAACTATGGCTACACCTTC
CASSKWASNYGYTF
>NA|TRBV6-5|TRBJ2-7|TRBD1
TGTGCCAGCAGTTACGGGACAGAGCCAAGGGAGCAGTACTTC
CASSYGTEPREQYF
>once|TRBV2|TRBJ2-7|TRBD2
TGTGCCAGCGGAGGGAGGGACTACGAGCAGTACTTC
CASGGRDYEQYF
>NA|TRBV6-5|TRBJ1-4|NA
TGTGCCTCCCACCGTGCGGGGGCTAATGAAAAACTGTTTTTT
CASHRAGANEKLFF
>NA|TRBV6-1|TRBJ1-2|NA
TGTGCCAGCAGTGAGGGGCACTATGGCTACACCTTC
CASSEGHYGYTF
>NA|TRBV12-3/TRBV12-4|TRBJ2-3|TRBD1
TGTGCCAGCAGTTCAGACAGGGGATCGACAGATACGCAGTATTTT
CASSSDRGSTDTQYF